This TCR beta chain is drawn from a study of blood T cell repertoires in COVID-19. Whole-study context: The cDNA or gDNA used as material had been derived from T cells, B-cell-depleted T cells, or PBMCs.

Note on this clone: One end of the junction is discordant with germline, which a read error may explain.

Germline CDR1 MNHEY, CDR2 SVGEGT. The CDR3 totals 14 residues. Original analysis: Counts of nucleated cells, estimated from reference gene primer amplification, were obtained. Repertoires were generated with immunoSEQ multiplex PCR, while TCRdb's copy carries only in-frame clones and drops some. V, J and clone size were drawn from that table, and D and trimming were deduced from the DNA. The table includes over 70,000 clones, more than 75% detected once. The chain is built from TRBV6-2 or TRBV6-3 and TRBJ1-6; 7 positions match TRBD1. This clonotype was sampled from a man aged 55-75 years with acute or convalescent COVID-19. Sequencing input: peripheral blood. DNA of the CDR3: TGTGCCAGCAGCTACTTGACAGGGACAAGACCCCTCCACTTT. It specifies CASSYLTGTRPLHF.